This T cell receptor beta chain came from a study of T cells in Graves' hyperthyroidism and ophthalmopathy. Ophthalmopathy in the patients scored at least 3 on Clinical Activity Score and at least 4 on NOSPECS grade, lasting under 3 months. CDR1 and CDR2 (germline): MNHNS, SASEGT. The CDR3 covers 14 residues. V shed 2 bases and J shed 7 bases, with 11 bases lying between them. Many counts were recorded for this clonotype. Its antigen is unidentified. Using RNA transcripts as the source, TCR beta CDR3 regions were amplified. TCR CDR3 underwent first-round RT-PCR with the HTBI primer set. A single record per CDR3 protein comes from TCRdb applying MiXCR to the multiplex PCR reads. In the table there are hundreds of thousands of distinct CDR3 sequences, roughly 18% of which are singletons. Study observations and caveats: Blood also contained most expanded thyroid clonotypes above 0.001.

Sequencing was done on a sample of blood. The chain employs TRBV6-1 and TRBJ2-2; no definite D call. This TCR was recovered from a woman younger than 30 with Graves' ophthalmopathy. The CDR3 bases are TGTGCCAGCAGTGAATATCGAGCGATCGGGGAGCTGTTTTTT. This encodes CASSEYRAIGELFF.